Listed here are 15 T cell receptor beta chains from one sample, sequenced in a study of blood T cell repertoires in COVID-19. Sequencing was performed with immunoSEQ multiplex PCR; in TCRdb, only in-frame clones are kept and a portion is missing. The data contain some 200,000 clones, under 90% of them seen just once; the ten biggest clones take up approximately 10%. Specimen: peripheral blood. These receptors were collected from a woman aged 80 or older with COVID-19, enrolled during active disease.

The chain combines TRBV10-3 with TRBJ2-3; the D gene is possibly TRBD1 (6 bases). The CDR3 runs 15 residues. The ends were cut back, 2 bases at V and 3 bases at J, with 12 bases in the middle. Germline assignment: CDR1 ENHRY and CDR2 SYGVKD. The CDR3 sequence is CAISETGIGTDTQYF. The CDR3 DNA reads TGTGCCATCAGTGAGACAGGGATTGGAACAGATACGCAGTATTTT.

V usage is TRBV5-1 and J usage is TRBJ1-1; 9 bases line up with TRBD1. In germline, CDR1 is SGHRS, CDR2 YFSETQ. Trimming at V came to 3 bases and at J to 4 bases, leaving 13 bases not matched to a gene. This CDR3 is 17 amino acids long. The CDR3 DNA sequence: TGCGCCAGCAGCTGGGCCGGGACAGGGCGAGGAGGCACTGAAGCTTTCTTT. This translates into CASSWAGTGRGGTEAFF.

The gene calls are TRBV5-1 and TRBJ1-4; weak D call: TRBD1 (5 bases). Per germline, CDR1 SGHRS and CDR2 YFSETQ. The V gene lost 3 bases and the J gene lost 3 bases, with 18 bases spanning the gap. The CDR3 totals 17 residues. The CDR3 loop is CASSSRPWGGANEKLFF. CDR3 bases: TGCGCCAGCAGCTCCCGTCCTTGGGGGGGGGCTAATGAAAAACTGTTTTTT.

This chain links TRBV5-6 with TRBJ2-7; 15 bases align to TRBD2. V lost 0 bases to trimming and J lost 4 bases; unmatched junction nucleotides: 2. CDR1 SGHDT and CDR2 YYEEEE come from the germline V gene. This CDR3 contains 16 residues. Written as DNA, the CDR3 is TGTGCCAGCAGCTTGGTGGGACTAGCGGGGGGATACGAGCAGTACGTC. Its translation is CASSLVGLAGGYEQYV.

The chain combines TRBV7-8 with TRBJ1-1; weak D call: TRBD1 (5 bases). Germline V gene data show CDR1 as SGHVS and CDR2 as FQNEAQ. CDR3 length equals 18 residues. Trimming left V 0 bases short and J 0 bases short, with 17 bases between. CDR3 in DNA: TGTGCCAGCAGCTTAGCCTGGGGGGTGGGGTTTATGAACACTGAAGCTTTCTTT. This gives the protein CASSLAWGVGFMNTEAFF. Full variable domain (missing parts from reference TRBV7-8 and TRBJ1-1): GAGVSQSPRYKVAKRGQDVALRCDPISGHVSLFWYQQALGQGPEFLTYFQNEAQLDKSGLPSDRFFAERPEGSVSTLKIQRTQQEDSAVYLCASSLAWGVGFMNTEAFFGQGTRLTVV.

The genes are TRBV28 and TRBJ1-2; no firm D call. This CDR3 has 12 residues. Trimming left V 7 bases short and J 8 bases short, with 14 bases between. Germline V lookup: CDR1 MDHEN, CDR2 SYDVKM. The CDR3 DNA follows: TGTGCCAGCACCGTTAACGACATCGGCTACACCTTC. This gives the protein CASTVNDIGYTF.

This chain's CDR3 is CASSPRAGLGAGANVLTF. The CDR3 coding sequence is TGTGCCAGCAGCCCGAGAGCGGGGTTAGGGGCTGGGGCCAACGTCCTGACTTTC. This sequence joins TRBV7-3 and TRBJ2-6, with 7 positions matching TRBD2. The germline CDR1 and CDR2 sequences are SGHTA and FQGTGA. V lost 5 bases and J lost 2; bases outside the gene matches: 12. CDR3 length: 18 amino acids. Together with reference TRBV7-3 and TRBJ2-6, the CDR3 gives the full variable domain: GAGVSQTPSNKVTEKGKYVELRCDPISGHTALYWYRQSLGQGPEFLIYFQGTGAADDSGLPNDRFFAVRPEGSVSTLKIQRTERGDSAVYLCASSPRAGLGAGANVLTFGAGSRLTVL.

On this clone itself: Relative to the germline gene, one junction end is altered; a read error may explain this. The same CDR3 is also encoded by other DNA sequences in this sample. The chain is built from TRBV28 and TRBJ1-2; 8 nucleotides agree with TRBD1. The CDR3 contains 14 residues. Germline V gene sequence: CDR1 MDHEN, CDR2 SYDVKM. This CDR3 is CASLQGGQGYGYTF. CDR3 in DNA: TGTGCCAGCTTGCAAGGCGGACAGGGCTATGGTTACACCTTC.

The chain couples TRBV25-1 to TRBJ2-5; D is undetermined. This CDR3 contains 14 residues. Germline lookup yields CDR1 MGHDK and CDR2 SYGVNS. Between the trimmed V and J ends, which lost 1 base and 2 bases, there was a span of 8 bases. The CDR3 protein is CASSESKFQETQYF. The DNA for the CDR3 is TGTGCCAGCAGTGAATCCAAATTTCAAGAGACCCAGTACTTC.

This clone has more than one count but fewer than ten. This chain connects TRBV27 to TRBJ1-6, with a tentative D call TRBD1 (6 bases). Trimming took 1 base from V and 7 from J, leaving 17 bases between them. Germline-derived CDR1 and CDR2 are MNHEY and SMNVEV (reference sequence). The CDR3 runs 17 residues. The CDR3 loop is CASSLWGGAPGNSPLHF. CDR3 bases: TGTGCCAGCAGTTTATGGGGGGGGGCGCCCGGAAATTCACCCCTCCACTTT.

The V gene is TRBV4-2, the J gene TRBJ2-1; 12 bases line up with TRBD2. This CDR3 has 17 residues. Germline V CDR1 and CDR2: LGHNA, YNFKEQ. V dropped 3 bases and J dropped 4; count of bases not matched to a gene: 7. The CDR3 reads CASSQGAGTSGYNEQFF. The DNA for the CDR3 is TGTGCCAGCAGCCAGGGGGCCGGGACTAGCGGGTACAATGAGCAGTTCTTC.

This rearrangement joins TRBV10-2 to TRBJ2-1; tentatively, D is TRBD1 (6 bases). This CDR3 has 15 residues. V was clipped by 3 bases and J by 0 bases, with 9 bases between them. Germline CDR1 is WSHSY and CDR2 is SAAADI. The CDR3 protein is CASSETGFSYNEQFF. As DNA, the CDR3 is TGCGCCAGCAGTGAAACAGGGTTCTCCTACAATGAGCAGTTCTTC.

This clone was counted between two and nine times. The gene calls are TRBV5-4 and TRBJ1-2; tentative D call: TRBD1 (5 bases). V lost 0 bases and J 8 bases, leaving 14 bases between the germline ends. CDR1 is SGHNT, CDR2 YYREEE, per germline (reference sequence). The CDR3 has 14 residues. This CDR3 reads CASSLVSQGRGYTF. Written as DNA, the CDR3 is TGTGCCAGCAGCTTGGTTAGCCAGGGAAGAGGCTACACCTTC. Complete variable domain (other parts from reference TRBV5-4 and TRBJ1-2): ETGVTQSPTHLIKTRGQQVTLRCSSQSGHNTVSWYQQALGQGPQFIFQYYREEENGRGNFPPRFSGLQFPNYSSELNVNALELDDSALYLCASSLVSQGRGYTFGSGTRLTVV.

V usage is TRBV2 and J usage is TRBJ2-3, with 8 bases aligning to TRBD1. The CDR3 is made up of 16 amino acids. The V gene's germline CDR1 is SNHLY and CDR2 FYNNEI. Losses at the gene ends were 4 bases for V and 1 base for J; bases not matched to a gene: 7. Here the CDR3 DNA reads TGTGCCAGCAGTGGGAATGGACAGGGAGGCACAGATACGCAGTATTTT. Translation: CASSGNGQGGTDTQYF. Drawing the rest from reference TRBV2 and TRBJ2-3, the complete variable domain is EPEVTQTPSHQVTQMGQEVILRCVPISNHLYFYWYRQILGQKVEFLVSFYNNEISEKSEIFDDQFSVERPDGSNFTLKIRSTKLEDSAMYFCASSGNGQGGTDTQYFGPGTRLTVL.

This clone was recorded once. This rearrangement joins TRBV18 to TRBJ2-7; D is uncertain. Germline CDR1 and CDR2: KGHSH and LQKENI. The CDR3 loop spans 13 amino acids. The V end was cut by 3 bases, the J end by 1 base, with 7 bases between. This CDR3 reads CASSPSNSYEQYV. CDR3 nucleotides: TGTGCCAGCTCACCTTCTAATTCCTACGAGCAGTACGTC.